A selection of T cell receptor beta chains follows, all from one sample in a study of CD8 T cells in Susac syndrome. TCRdb reprocessed the immunoSEQ multiplex PCR reads via MiXCR and lists one record per CDR3 protein. The sample records 75,000 or so distinct CDR3 sequences, 90% to 95% being singletons. Material: CD8+ T cells from PBMCs. These receptors were taken from a human donor with Susac syndrome. Both conserved end residues are part of each CDR3. A D gene is named only where the DNA matches it firmly. Clone size is not always given. Where it is, it says once, few, many or a class for expanded clones.

>NA|NA|TRBV11-2|TRBJ2-2
CASSPPPPNTGELFF
TGTGCCAGCAGCCCCCCCCCGCCGAACACCGGGGAGCTGTTTTTT
>NA|NA|TRBV6-4|TRBJ2-3
CASSASFGKPDTQYF
TGTGCCAGCAGCGCTTCGTTCGGGAAACCCGATACGCAGTATTTT
>NA|NA|TRBV4-3|TRBJ2-1
CASSQVLAWLNEQFF
TGCGCCAGCAGCCAAGTGCTAGCGTGGCTAAATGAGCAGTTCTTC
>once|NA|TRBV6-6|TRBJ2-1
CASSYHNEQFF
TGTGCCAGCAGTTACCATAATGAGCAGTTCTTC
>NA|TRBD2|TRBV29-1|TRBJ2-1
CSVEVPPPHSGSLYNEQFF
TGCAGCGTTGAAGTACCCCCCCCGCATAGCGGGAGCCTCTACAATGAGCAGTTCTTC
>NA|NA|TRBV20-1|TRBJ1-2
CSARALGGYYGYTF
TGCAGTGCTAGAGCCCTTGGGGGGTACTATGGCTACACCTTC
>NA|NA|TRBV28|TRBJ2-7
CASSSRRSPSYEQYF
TGTGCCAGCAGCTCCAGACGAAGTCCCTCCTACGAGCAGTACTTC
>NA|NA|TRBV9|TRBJ2-3
CASSVGVSTDTQYF
TGTGCCAGCAGCGTCGGGGTCAGCACAGATACGCAGTATTTT
>once|NA|TRBV7-9|TRBJ2-5
CASSLATGTQYF
TGTGCCAGCAGCTTAGCTACAGGGACCCAGTACTTC
>NA|NA|TRBV27|TRBJ2-7
CASSMGGQNYEQYF
TGTGCCAGCAGTATGGGGGGGCAGAACTACGAGCAGTACTTC
>NA|NA|TRBV7-2|TRBJ2-7
CASSLVGSLTYEQYF
TGTGCCAGCAGCTTAGTCGGCAGCCTGACCTACGAGCAGTACTTC
>once|TRBD1|TRBV30|TRBJ2-7
CAWSRDRGDYEQYF
TGTGCCTGGAGTAGGGACAGGGGGGACTACGAGCAGTACTTC
>NA|NA|TRBV2|TRBJ2-7
CASRSYYEQYF
TGTGCCAGCAGAAGTTACTACGAGCAGTACTTC
>NA|NA|TRBV30|TRBJ2-1
CAWAGSSYNEQFF
TGTGCCTGGGCGGGGAGCTCCTACAATGAGCAGTTCTTC
>NA|NA|TRBV5-6|TRBJ2-5
CASSLVSSLTKTQYF
TGTGCCAGCAGCTTGGTCTCTAGCCTTACTAAGACCCAGTACTTC
>NA|TRBD2|TRBV4-3|TRBJ2-3
CASSQDREGLTDTQYF
TGCGCCAGCAGCCAAGACCGGGAGGGCCTTACAGATACGCAGTATTTT